This is a list of T cell receptor beta chains from one sample in a study of blood T cell repertoires in COVID-19. This table comes from immunoSEQ multiplex PCR, and its TCRdb copy is limited to in-frame clones, with some not included. The sample holds approximately 250,000 clones, about 82% seen once. Specimen: peripheral blood. These TCRs come from a woman older than 75 with COVID-19, enrolled during active disease. Both conserved end residues are part of each CDR3. D genes are given only for firm matches. Clone size is stated in some rows and not others, as once, few, many or a class when expanded.

J gene	D gene	clone size	V gene	CDR3 DNA	CDR3 protein
TRBJ1-2	TRBD1	-	TRBV6-5	TGTGCAGGACAGGGAGTGGGGTATGGCTACACCTTC	CAGQGVGYGYTF
TRBJ1-3	TRBD1	-	TRBV9	TGTGCCAGCAGCGTAGGGAGAGAAAGGACAGGGGTCTCTGGAAACACCATATATTTT	CASSVGRERTGVSGNTIYF
TRBJ1-5	-	-	TRBV4-1	TGCGCCAGCAGCCAAGAGAGGAATCAGCCCCAGCATTTT	CASSQERNQPQHF
TRBJ2-1	TRBD2	-	TRBV3-1/TRBV3-2	TGTGCCAGCAGCTTTAGCGGGGGGGAATACAATGAGCAGTTCTTC	CASSFSGGEYNEQFF
TRBJ1-2	-	few	TRBV18	TGTGCCAGCTCCGGGGGGTTGAACTATGGCTACACCTTC	CASSGGLNYGYTF
TRBJ2-5	TRBD2	-	TRBV20-1	TGCAGTGCTAGTCGGACTAGCGGGGGGACTGTGGAGACCCAGTACTTC	CSASRTSGGTVETQYF
TRBJ2-3	-	-	TRBV10-2	TGCGCCAGCAGTGGGAACGGGGGTGAGACAGATACGCAGTATTTT	CASSGNGGETDTQYF
TRBJ1-2	-	-	TRBV3-1/TRBV3-2	TGTGCCAGCAGCCAAGAAGAGGGAGGTGGCTACACCTTC	CASSQEEGGGYTF
TRBJ1-1	TRBD1	-	TRBV10-3	TGTGTACAGGGGCCTAGTGGTCAGATAAACAGAAGGAACACTGAAGCTTTCTTT	CVQGPSGQINRRNTEAFF
TRBJ1-6	-	-	TRBV6-6	TGTGCCAGCAGTTTTACAGGGAATCATTCACCCCTCCACTTT	CASSFTGNHSPLHF
TRBJ2-2	TRBD2	-	TRBV3-1/TRBV3-2	TGTGCCAGCAGCCAAGATCCGGAGCGGGGGGGCGCCGGGGAGCTGTTTTTT	CASSQDPERGGAGELFF
TRBJ1-5	TRBD1	-	TRBV2	TGTGCCAGCAGTACGCCGTCAGGGGGCCGAGGGCAGCCCCAGCATTTT	CASSTPSGGRGQPQHF
TRBJ2-2	-	-	TRBV7-6	TGTGCCAGCAGCTTAGATGGAGGGGCCACCGGGGAGCTGTTTTTT	CASSLDGGATGELFF
TRBJ1-2	-	few	TRBV4-2	TGTGCCAGCAGCCAAAGCCCATTGGAGGGTTCGGTTTATGGCTACACCTTC	CASSQSPLEGSVYGYTF
TRBJ2-3	TRBD2	-	TRBV6-5	TGTGCCAGCAGCGAGCGGGGGGTAAGCACAGATACGCAGTATTTT	CASSERGVSTDTQYF
TRBJ1-3	TRBD1	-	TRBV19	TGTGCCAGTAAAGCCCGACCTACAGGGGCTGGAAACACCATATATTTT	CASKARPTGAGNTIYF
TRBJ2-5	-	-	TRBV30	TGTGCCTGGAGCAGGGACTCGGAGACCCAGTACTTC	CAWSRDSETQYF
TRBJ2-3	-	-	TRBV11-3	TGTGCCAGCAGCGCCCTAGCGACAGGCACAGATACGCAGTATTTT	CASSALATGTDTQYF
TRBJ2-5	-	-	TRBV18	TGTGCCAGCTCACCCGGCGGACAAGAGACCCAGTACTTC	CASSPGGQETQYF
TRBJ2-1	-	-	TRBV29-1	TGCAGCGTTTCGGCAGGGAGGGGGGATGAGCAGTTCTTC	CSVSAGRGDEQFF
TRBJ2-3	-	-	TRBV7-2	TGTGCCAGCAGCTTACAACTGAGTACTAGCACAGATACGCAGTATTTT	CASSLQLSTSTDTQYF
TRBJ1-1	-	-	TRBV29-1	TGCAGCGTTGTAACGGAGGGGAACACTGAAGCTTTCTTT	CSVVTEGNTEAFF
TRBJ1-5	TRBD1	-	TRBV2	TGTGCCAGCAAAGGGACAGGAAGCAATCAGCCCCAGCATTTT	CASKGTGSNQPQHF
TRBJ1-1	-	-	TRBV10-3	TGTGCCACCAGACAGGAGCCAAACACTGAAGCTTTCTTT	CATRQEPNTEAFF
TRBJ2-2	-	once	TRBV4-1	TGCGCCAGCAGCCTCGCCCGGGACTTACGTAACACCGGGGAGCTGTTTTTT	CASSLARDLRNTGELFF
TRBJ1-1	-	-	TRBV5-6	TGTGCCAGCGTACTTCAGGGGACTGAAGCTTTCTTT	CASVLQGTEAFF
TRBJ1-2	-	-	TRBV10-3	TGTGCCATCTCAGACCGAGGCTATGGCTACACCTTC	CAISDRGYGYTF
TRBJ1-1	-	-	TRBV5-1	TGCGCCAGCAGCTCGCAGGGAGGCGGGACTGAAGCTTTCTTT	CASSSQGGGTEAFF
TRBJ1-1	TRBD1	-	TRBV7-2	TGTGCCAGCAGCCTAGATGGGACAGGGACCACTGAAGCTTTCTTT	CASSLDGTGTTEAFF
TRBJ2-1	TRBD1	-	TRBV6-2/TRBV6-3	TGTGCCAGCAGTACCCGGACAGGGGGCTACAATGAGCAGTTCTTC	CASSTRTGGYNEQFF
TRBJ2-3	TRBD2	-	TRBV5-1	TGCGCCAGCAGCTTGGCCCTAGCGGCAACCACAGATACGCAGTATTTT	CASSLALAATTDTQYF
TRBJ2-3	-	-	TRBV24-1	TGTGCCACCAGTGTGCTGGGGGAGGGCACAGATACGCAGTATTTT	CATSVLGEGTDTQYF
TRBJ1-1	TRBD1	-	TRBV7-2	TGTGCCAGCAGCTTGAACAGGGGGGATGAAGCTTTCTTT	CASSLNRGDEAFF
TRBJ2-1	TRBD2	-	TRBV7-3	TGTGCCAGCAGCGGCGGGAGCGTGTCTTCCAATGAGCAGTTCTTC	CASSGGSVSSNEQFF
TRBJ1-6	-	few	TRBV6-2/TRBV6-3	TGTGCCAGCAGTTATACAGGCTATAATTCACCCCTCCACTTT	CASSYTGYNSPLHF
TRBJ2-2	TRBD1	-	TRBV27	TGTGCCAGCAGTTTCTCCTGGACAGGGACCACCGGGGAGCTGTTTTTT	CASSFSWTGTTGELFF
TRBJ1-1	-	once	TRBV29-1	TGCAGCGTTGAAGTCGAGGGACTCGGCACTGAAGCTTTCTTT	CSVEVEGLGTEAFF